Presented here are 32 T cell receptor beta chains from one specimen sequenced in a study of T cells in Graves' hyperthyroidism and ophthalmopathy. Researchers amplified the TCR beta CDR3 regions from RNA transcripts. The HTBI set primed first-round TCR CDR3 RT-PCR. TCRdb redid the calling of the multiplex PCR reads with MiXCR, one entry per CDR3 protein. The sample records a few hundred thousand distinct CDR3 sequences, 15% to 20% being singletons. Sequencing input: blood. These TCRs come from a woman aged 45 to 65 with Graves' hyperthyroidism.

This clonotype appeared many times. This rearrangement joins TRBV10-3 to TRBJ1-1; no definite D call. Trimming took off 5 bases at V and 0 bases at J, with 10 bases between the two ends. Germline values: CDR1 ENHRY, CDR2 SYGVKD. The CDR3 consists of 14 residues. The CDR3 region is CAISREGMNTEAFF. CDR3 sequence (DNA): TGTGCCATCAGTAGGGAGGGAATGAACACTGAAGCTTTCTTT.

This clonotype was picked up many times. This chain uses TRBV24-1 with TRBJ2-1; tentatively, D is TRBD2 (6 bases). V lost 3 bases, J lost 8 bases, and 19 bases lay in between. The CDR3 is 16 residues long. Germline V gene sequence: CDR1 KGHDR, CDR2 SFDVKD. CDR3 nucleotide sequence: TGTGCCACCAGTGATATGACTAGTGGGAGTATCGATGAGCAGTTCTTC. Encoded protein: CATSDMTSGSIDEQFF.

This clonotype was observed a few times. V usage is TRBV6-2 or TRBV6-3 and J usage is TRBJ1-5; 9 bases agree with TRBD1. V dropped 7 bases and J dropped 4; count of bases not matched to a gene: 8. Germline loops: CDR1 MNHEY, CDR2 SVGEGT. This CDR3 has 15 amino acids. The CDR3 protein is CASTTGTGTNQPQHF. Written as DNA, the CDR3 is TGTGCCAGCACCACCGGGACAGGGACGAATCAGCCCCAGCATTTT.

V gene TRBV11-2 combines with J gene TRBJ2-1, with 13 bases lining up with TRBD2. Germline-derived CDR1 and CDR2 are SGHAT and FQNNGV. The CDR3 is 17 amino acids. With V trimmed by 5 bases and J by 4 bases, 8 bases remained unmatched. The CDR3 protein is CASSALAGGPRYNEQFF. CDR3 in DNA: TGTGCCAGCAGCGCACTAGCGGGAGGGCCGAGATACAATGAGCAGTTCTTC.

This clonotype showed up just a few times. The V and J genes are TRBV12-3 or TRBV12-4 and TRBJ1-2, with TRBD1 as a possible D gene (6 bases). This CDR3 has 13 residues. Between the trimmed V and J ends, which lost 7 bases and 4 bases, there was a span of 13 bases. The CDR3 nucleotides are TGTGCCAGCACTCCCGGGACACTCTATGGCTACACCTTC. It is translated as CASTPGTLYGYTF.

This clonotype appeared once. V gene TRBV10-3 combines with J gene TRBJ1-1; 7 nucleotides agree with TRBD1. This CDR3 spans 12 amino acids. V was pared by 5 bases and J by 4 bases, with 1 base of the junction left unmatched. From germline, CDR1 is ENHRY and CDR2 SYGVKD. Here the CDR3 reads CAISSGGTEAFF. CDR3 bases: TGTGCCATCAGTTCAGGGGGCACTGAAGCTTTCTTT.

This clonotype was counted at least ten times. The chain has TRBV2 and TRBJ2-2; D call uncertain. The CDR3 has 15 residues. Germline CDR1 reads SNHLY; CDR2 reads FYNNEI. V shed 0 bases and J shed 1 base, with 6 bases lying between them. CDR3 in DNA: TGTGCCAGCAGTGAAGCGCTGAGGAACACCGGGGAGCTGTTTTTT. As protein: CASSEALRNTGELFF.

This clonotype was seen ten or more times. The V and J genes are TRBV12-3 or TRBV12-4 and TRBJ2-1; 10 bases are a match to TRBD1. The CDR3 has 16 amino acids. J lost 7 bases, V lost 5 bases, and 11 bases had no gene match. CDR3 in amino acids: CASSTLGTGVLNEQFF. The DNA for the CDR3 is TGTGCCAGCAGTACCCTGGGGACAGGGGTTCTAAATGAGCAGTTCTTC.

Of note for this clonotype: The junction differs from germline at one of its ends, possibly a read error. The genes are TRBV27 and TRBJ2-3; D is tentatively TRBD1 or TRBD2 (5 bases each). CDR1 MNHEY and CDR2 SMNVEV come from the germline V gene (reference sequence). This CDR3 region has 11 residues. The CDR3 protein is CVTGGTHTQYF. CDR3 coding DNA: TGTGTCACAGGAGGCACACATACGCAGTATTTT.

This clonotype was seen ten or more times. DNA for the CDR3: TGCGCCAGCCAACAGGGGGTTGGTGGCACTGAAGCTTTCTTT. This translates into CASQQGVGGTEAFF. This chain connects TRBV5-1 to TRBJ1-1; TRBD1 aligns across 8 bases. The CDR3 extends over 14 amino acids. Losses at the gene ends were 7 bases for V and 4 bases for J; bases not matched to a gene: 9. Germline loops: CDR1 SGHRS, CDR2 YFSETQ.

In the case of this clonotype: One end of the junction fails to match germline, which may point to a read error. The V call is TRBV9, the J call TRBJ1-5; D possibly corresponds to TRBD1 (5 bases). Germline V gives CDR1 SGDLS, CDR2 YYNGEE. The CDR3 has 14 residues. The CDR3 spells CASSPRDVNQPQRF. In nucleotides, the CDR3 is TGTGCCAGCAGCCCGAGGGACGTCAATCAGCCCCAGCGTTTT.

This clonotype has only a few counts. The V call is TRBV10-3, the J call TRBJ2-3; the D is unclear. This CDR3 has 14 residues. The germline gives CDR1 ENHRY, CDR2 SYGVKD. V was clipped by 0 bases and J by 0 bases, with 4 bases between them. CDR3 sequence (DNA): TGTGCCATCAGTGAGTCTCGCAGCACAGATACGCAGTATTTT. It codes for CAISESRSTDTQYF.

This clonotype has a count of ten or more. The chain combines TRBV2 with TRBJ2-3; tentatively, D is TRBD1 (5 bases). The germline gives CDR1 SNHLY, CDR2 FYNNEI. V lost 7 bases to trimming and J lost 2 bases, with 10 bases between them. CDR3 length equals 13 residues. CDR3 amino acids: CASIPGHTDTQYF. In DNA form, the CDR3 reads TGTGCCAGCATCCCAGGACACACAGATACGCAGTATTTT. The full variable domain, its missing parts supplied by reference TRBV2 and TRBJ2-3, is EPEVTQTPSHQVTQMGQEVILRCVPISNHLYFYWYRQILGQKVEFLVSFYNNEISEKSEIFDDQFSVERPDGSNFTLKIRSTKLEDSAMYFCASIPGHTDTQYFGPGTRLTVL.

In this sample, this clonotype turned up once. A much larger clone differs by one base, so this may be a read error. CDR3 DNA sequence: TGTGCCAGCAGTGACCTCTTGGGGGCGAACACTGAAGCTTTCTTT. Translating gives CASSDLLGANTEAFF. The chain is built from TRBV9 and TRBJ1-1; D perhaps matches TRBD1 (6 bases). V was pared by 5 bases and J by 1 base, with 15 bases between. This CDR3 region has 15 residues. Germline V gene data show CDR1 as SGDLS and CDR2 as YYNGEE.

This clonotype has only a few counts. The genes are TRBV10-3 and TRBJ1-6, with TRBD1 matching 7 bases. This CDR3 spans 13 amino acids. Germline V CDR1 and CDR2: ENHRY, SYGVKD. The V and J ends lost 7 bases and 7 bases, in that order; junction bases with no gene match: 4. The CDR3 DNA reads TGTGCCATCAATCGGGACAGAAATTCACCCCTCCACTTT. The encoded protein is CAINRDRNSPLHF.

In this sample, this clonotype turned up a few times. V and J are TRBV6-1 and TRBJ1-5, with TRBD1 as a possible D gene (5 bases). Trimming cost V 11 bases and J 9 bases, with 11 bases left between them. This CDR3 has 10 residues. CDR1 MNHNS and CDR2 SASEGT come from the germline V gene. In DNA, the CDR3 is TGTGCCGGAGGGGTCCGGCCCCAGCATTTT. Translated: CAGGVRPQHF.

This clonotype was observed a handful of times. The gene calls are TRBV6-5 and TRBJ2-1; unclear D gene. V gave up 1 base and J gave up 6 bases, with 7 bases separating them. CDR3 length equals 13 residues. Germline V gene sequence: CDR1 MNHEY, CDR2 SVGAGI. The CDR3 reads CASSYLGGNEQFF. The CDR3 DNA sequence: TGTGCCAGCAGTTACTTGGGCGGCAATGAGCAGTTCTTC.

This clonotype has just a few counts. This rearrangement joins TRBV10-3 to TRBJ1-3; the D is unclear. CDR1 is ENHRY and CDR2 is SYGVKD in the germline V gene. There are 12 residues in the CDR3. V lost 3 bases, J lost 11 bases, and 11 bases lay in between. The CDR3 DNA is TGTGCCATCAGTGACCCGACCCGGCCCATATATTTT. It yields the protein CAISDPTRPIYF.

In its sample, this clonotype was seen a few times. The gene calls are TRBV7-6 and TRBJ1-6; D is possibly TRBD1 (6 bases). The CDR3 is made up of 15 amino acids. V lost 4 bases and J 6 bases, leaving 13 bases between the germline ends. The germline CDR1 and CDR2 sequences are SGHVS and FNYEAQ. CDR3 amino acids: CASSSSTGPNSPLHF. CDR3 in DNA: TGTGCCAGCAGCTCCTCGACAGGCCCTAATTCACCCCTCCACTTT.

This clonotype was seen many times. V is TRBV6-2 or TRBV6-3 and J is TRBJ2-7; D remains unclear. The CDR3 has 15 amino acids. Germline lookup yields CDR1 MNHEY and CDR2 SVGEGT. Trimming pared 5 bases from V and 0 bases from J, leaving 14 bases between. Here the CDR3 DNA reads TGTGCCAGCAGTGACACCAGAGGCTACTCCTACGAGCAGTACGTC. Translated: CASSDTRGYSYEQYV.

This clonotype was seen only a few times. The rearrangement uses TRBV2 and TRBJ1-3; D gene ambiguous. The CDR3 spans 15 residues. The V and J ends lost 2 bases and 4 bases respectively, with 12 bases between them. CDR1 is SNHLY and CDR2 is FYNNEI in the germline V gene. The CDR3 is CASSERRASGNTIYF. Here the CDR3 DNA reads TGTGCCAGCAGTGAACGAAGGGCCTCAGGAAACACCATATATTTT.

On this clonotype itself: The junction and the germline gene differ at one end; a read error may be behind it. The chain carries TRBV2 and TRBJ1-2, with a weak D call TRBD1 (5 bases). Germline CDR1 reads SNHLY; CDR2 reads FYNNEI. This CDR3 spans 12 amino acids. CDR3 protein: CASRQGNCGYTF. CDR3 nucleotide sequence: TGTGCCAGCAGGCAGGGTAACTGTGGCTACACCTTC.

In its sample, this clonotype was seen a few times. Here the CDR3 DNA reads TGTGCCAGCAGCGCAGGCGAAAAACTGTTTTTT. It codes for CASSAGEKLFF. The chain couples TRBV9 to TRBJ1-4; D remains ambiguous. The germline V gene has CDR1 SGDLS and CDR2 YYNGEE. With 3 bases removed from V and 8 bases from J, the gap between germline ends came to 5 bases. This CDR3 has 11 residues.

The chain joins TRBV11-2 to TRBJ1-5, with 7 bases fitting TRBD1. V dropped 5 bases and J dropped 3; count of bases not matched to a gene: 7. This CDR3 has 15 residues. Looked up from germline, CDR1 is SGHAT and CDR2 is FQNNGV. The CDR3 DNA follows: TGTGCCAGCAGCCAGGGGGGGGACAACAATCAGCCCCAGCATTTT. It yields the protein CASSQGGDNNQPQHF.

This clonotype was seen ten or more times. The V and J genes are TRBV20-1 and TRBJ2-3; D is ambiguous. V was pared by 0 bases and J by 3 bases, with 10 bases between. In germline, CDR1 is DFQATT, CDR2 SNEGSKA (reference sequence). This CDR3 is 14 amino acids long. CDR3 DNA: TGCAGTGCTAGAGATTACACCGGGACAGATACGCAGTATTTT. Translating it yields CSARDYTGTDTQYF.

This clonotype was seen repeatedly, ten times or more. This chain connects TRBV10-3 to TRBJ1-1, with a tentative D call TRBD1 (6 bases). CDR3 length: 14 residues. From germline, CDR1 is ENHRY and CDR2 SYGVKD. V dropped 4 bases and J dropped 0 bases, with 9 bases sitting between them. The CDR3 protein is CAISGGQLNTEAFF. The DNA of the CDR3 is TGTGCCATCAGTGGCGGACAGTTGAACACTGAAGCTTTCTTT.

J is TRBJ2-1 and V is TRBV10-3, with 7 bases lining up with TRBD2. From germline, CDR1 is ENHRY and CDR2 SYGVKD. The V segment lost 5 bases and the J segment 5 bases; nucleotides outside the gene matches: 15. CDR3 length: 17 residues. The CDR3 nucleotides read TGTGCCATCAGTTTAACGAGACTAAGCGGGACTAACAATGAGCAGTTCTTC. Translating it yields CAISLTRLSGTNNEQFF.

The V and J genes are TRBV18 and TRBJ1-2; 7 bases are shared with TRBD1. Germline assignment: CDR1 KGHSH and CDR2 LQKENI. This CDR3 is built from 13 residues. Unmatched junction bases numbered 4, after V lost 6 bases and J lost 3 bases. CDR3 nucleotides: TGTGCCAGCTCCCAGGGGGAGGACTATGGCTACACCTTC. Translating it yields CASSQGEDYGYTF. Full variable domain (outside the CDR3, taken from reference TRBV18 and TRBJ1-2): NAGVMQNPRHLVRRRGQEARLRCSPMKGHSHVYWYRQLPEEGLKFMVYLQKENIIDESGMPKERFSAEFPKEGPSILRIQQVVRGDSAAYFCASSQGEDYGYTFGSGTRLTVV.

This clonotype was recorded a few times. The V and J genes are TRBV25-1 and TRBJ2-5; D is uncertain. CDR3 size: 14 residues. V lost 3 bases and J lost 2, with 10 bases in between. Looked up from germline, CDR1 is MGHDK and CDR2 is SYGVNS. The CDR3 loop is CASSDPIGQETQYF. In DNA form, the CDR3 reads TGTGCCAGCAGTGATCCAATCGGGCAAGAGACCCAGTACTTC.

This clonotype was counted many times. This chain uses TRBV3-1 with TRBJ2-1; 8 nucleotides agree with TRBD2. This CDR3 contains 16 residues. Germline loops: CDR1 LGHDT, CDR2 YNNKEL (reference sequence). With 6 bases clipped from V and 0 bases from J, the junction kept 7 bases outside the gene matches. The CDR3 sequence is CASSGESGSSYNEQFF. The CDR3 DNA sequence: TGTGCCAGCAGTGGAGAGAGCGGGAGCTCCTACAATGAGCAGTTCTTC.

A remark on this clonotype: Its ends do not fully match the called genes, so a read error is possible. The J gene is TRBJ2-7, the V gene TRBV29-1, with D maybe TRBD2 (6 bases). In germline, CDR1 is SQVTM, CDR2 ANQGSEA. The CDR3 spans 15 residues. CDR3: CSIPWAGNLSHEQYF. DNA for the CDR3: TGCAGCATCCCTTGGGCGGGGAATCTCTCCCACGAGCAGTACTTC.

This chain joins TRBV19 and TRBJ2-3; 9 bases agree with TRBD2. The CDR3 contains 14 residues. Germline CDR1 LNHDA, CDR2 SQIVND (reference sequence). The V gene end was trimmed by 5 bases and the J gene end by 5 bases; junction bases not matched to a gene: 5. The CDR3 coding sequence is TGTGCCAGTAGTTTTGGACTAGCGCTAGATACGCAGTATTTT. It encodes CASSFGLALDTQYF.